Here is one TCR beta chain with its context. This sample is part of a study of blood T cell repertoires in COVID-19. The CDR3 is 14 residues long. Trimming pared 1 base from V and 3 bases from J, leaving 10 bases between. CDR1 is SEHNR, CDR2 FQNEAQ, per germline (reference sequence). Sequencing used immunoSEQ multiplex PCR; TCRdb keeps in-frame clones, though not all of them. The sample has about 500,000 clones; roughly 91% are singletons. The sequenced material came from peripheral blood. The chain has TRBV7-9 and TRBJ2-7; TRBD2 might be the D (5 bases). This clonotype originated in a woman between 50 and 59 years old with COVID-19, enrolled during active disease. For the CDR3, the DNA is TGTGCCAGCAGCTTAGGAGGGCCAAACTACGAGCAGTACTTC. Protein product: CASSLGGPNYEQYF.